The 7 T cell receptor beta chains in this list originate from one sample, sequenced in a study of control samples from healthy donors and cancer patients. TCRdb's table, derived via immunoSEQ multiplex PCR, lists solely in-frame clones and lacks some. The table includes 70,000 or so clones, about nine tenths detected once. Material: PBMCs. The receptors were gathered from a man aged 55 to 70 with lung cancer.

The chain combines TRBV10-3 with TRBJ2-3; 11 bases fit TRBD2. From germline, CDR1 is ENHRY and CDR2 SYGVKD. V was pared by 3 bases and J by 0 bases, with 5 bases of the junction left unmatched. CDR3 length equals 17 residues. CDR3 DNA sequence: TGTGCCATCAGTGATACTAGCGGGGGCCCTAGCACAGATACGCAGTATTTT. Translated, it gives CAISDTSGGPSTDTQYF.

The CDR3 is CASSIGTSGTADTQYF. CDR3 nucleotides: TGTGCCAGCAGCATAGGGACTAGCGGGACGGCAGATACGCAGTATTTT. J is TRBJ2-3 and V is TRBV5-5; TRBD2 agrees at 13 bases. This CDR3 contains 16 residues. Germline lookup yields CDR1 SGHKS and CDR2 YYEKEE (reference sequence). The V gene end was trimmed by 4 bases and the J gene end by 4 bases; junction bases not matched to a gene: 6.

CDR3 DNA: TGTGCCAGCAGTGAAAGGGACAGGGGCGGCTATGGCTACACCTTC. Its translation is CASSERDRGGYGYTF. The chain combines TRBV6-1 with TRBJ1-2; 10 positions agree with TRBD1. Unmatched junction bases numbered 4, after V lost 2 bases and J lost 4 bases. This CDR3 spans 15 amino acids. Germline V gives CDR1 MNHNS, CDR2 SASEGT.

This chain connects TRBV2 to TRBJ1-4, with a possible D match to TRBD1 (6 bases). The germline gives CDR1 SNHLY, CDR2 FYNNEI. V dropped 4 bases and J dropped 10 bases, with 16 bases sitting between them. The CDR3 spans 14 residues. The DNA of the CDR3 is TGTGCCAGCAGTGGGGTTGAAAAGGGGGGAAAACTGTTTTTT. Translated, it gives CASSGVEKGGKLFF.

The J gene is TRBJ1-1, the V gene TRBV7-2, with a possible D match to TRBD1 (5 bases). CDR3 length equals 13 residues. Germline V CDR1 and CDR2: SGHTA, FQGNSA. The V and J ends lost 5 bases and 0 bases respectively, with 7 bases between them. CDR3 loop: CASSVTVNTEAFF. The CDR3 DNA reads TGTGCCAGCAGCGTGACAGTGAACACTGAAGCTTTCTTT. Supplemented by reference TRBV7-2 and TRBJ1-1, the full variable domain reads GAGVSQSPSNKVTEKGKDVELRCDPISGHTALYWYRQSLGQGLEFLIYFQGNSAPDKSGLPSDRFSAERTGGSVSTLTIQRTQQEDSAVYLCASSVTVNTEAFFGQGTRLTVV.

The rearrangement joins TRBV2 to TRBJ1-6, with a possible D match to TRBD1 (6 bases). CDR3 length equals 13 residues. Per the germline V gene, CDR1 is SNHLY and CDR2 is FYNNEI. V lost 2 bases and J lost 11, with 10 bases in between. As DNA, the CDR3 is TGTGCCAGCAGTGAATATGAGGGGGCACCCCTCCACTTT. It codes for CASSEYEGAPLHF.

The chain has TRBV6-5 and TRBJ2-4; unclear D gene. The CDR3 loop spans 13 amino acids. Germline-derived CDR1 and CDR2 are MNHEY and SVGAGI. Trimming took 6 bases from V and 3 from J, leaving 9 bases between them. As DNA, the CDR3 is TGTGCCAGCAGGGTGGACCTCAAAAACATTCAGTACTTC. This encodes CASRVDLKNIQYF.